The next 14 T cell receptor beta chains were all read from a single sample in a study of blood T cell repertoires in COVID-19. The repertoire was sequenced with immunoSEQ multiplex PCR; TCRdb's copy has only in-frame clones and lacks some. The profile shows some 240,000 clones, 84% of them singletons. Source material: peripheral blood. The receptor source for this set is a man aged 50 or older with active or convalescent COVID-19.

The rearrangement links TRBV28 to TRBJ2-1; the match to TRBD2 covers 8 bases. The V gene end was trimmed by 1 base and the J gene end by 6 bases; junction bases not matched to a gene: 8. Germline CDR1 and CDR2: MDHEN and SYDVKM. This CDR3 comprises 16 residues. The CDR3 is CASSLSGGPIGNEQFF. CDR3 DNA sequence: TGTGCCAGCAGTTTATCGGGAGGGCCAATCGGCAATGAGCAGTTCTTC.

This clone was observed once. The J gene is TRBJ1-2, the V gene TRBV6-6; D not resolved. Germline V gene lookup returns CDR1 MNHNY and CDR2 SVGAGI (reference sequence). The CDR3 runs to 15 residues. Trimming removed 5 bases at V and 0 bases at J, with 13 bases between. In DNA, the CDR3 is TGTGCCAGCAGTATCCTCTTGGGAGCTAACTATGGCTACACCTTC. Translated: CASSILLGANYGYTF.

V gene TRBV5-6 combines with J gene TRBJ2-1; weak D call: TRBD2 (7 bases). V was clipped by 6 bases and J by 4 bases, with 14 bases between them. CDR3 length: 14 amino acids. Germline CDR1 SGHDT, CDR2 YYEEEE. The CDR3 protein is CASTGGTSYNEQFF. The DNA of the CDR3 is TGTGCCAGCACCGGGGGGACATCATACAATGAGCAGTTCTTC.

The genes are TRBV28 and TRBJ2-5, with D perhaps TRBD1 (6 bases). Germline V gene sequence: CDR1 MDHEN, CDR2 SYDVKM. Between the trimmed V and J ends, which lost 1 base and 4 bases, there was a span of 13 bases. The CDR3 is 15 amino acids. CDR3 coding DNA: TGTGCCAGCAGTTTATTACAGGGTAAACGAGAGACCCAGTACTTC. Translating it yields CASSLLQGKRETQYF.

This clone was picked up a small number of times. J is TRBJ2-7 and V is TRBV9; 10 bases align to TRBD1. The J segment lost 3 bases and the V segment lost 8 bases, leaving 5 bases of the junction unmatched. CDR3 size: 13 residues. Per the germline V gene, CDR1 is SGDLS and CDR2 is YYNGEE. For the CDR3, the DNA is TGTGCCAGGAAGGGACAGGGGTGCTACGAGCAGTACTTC. It codes for CARKGQGCYEQYF.

V and J are TRBV4-2 and TRBJ2-1, with TRBD2 matching 12 bases. From germline, CDR1 is LGHNA and CDR2 YNFKEQ. Trimming took 0 bases from V and 9 from J; bases not matched to a gene: 9. The CDR3 totals 17 residues. The chain's CDR3 is CASSQETSGGPGAEQFF. CDR3 coding DNA: TGTGCCAGCAGCCAAGAAACTAGCGGGGGGCCCGGGGCTGAGCAGTTCTTC.

The chain employs TRBV18 and TRBJ1-5; TRBD1 matches 7 bases. This CDR3 spans 16 amino acids. Germline lookup yields CDR1 KGHSH and CDR2 LQKENI. The V and J ends lost 1 base and 1 base, in that order; junction bases with no gene match: 4. CDR3 sequence (DNA): TGTGCCAGCTCACCACAGACGGGACAGAGCAATCAGCCCCAGCATTTT. Protein product: CASSPQTGQSNQPQHF.

The chain uses TRBV6-2 or TRBV6-3 and TRBJ1-5, with 7 positions matching TRBD1. This CDR3 is 14 amino acids long. V shed 4 bases, J shed 5 bases, and the junction held 5 bases outside the gene matches. From germline, CDR1 is MNHEY and CDR2 SVGEGT. The CDR3 region is CASSFDREYQPQHF. As DNA, the CDR3 is TGTGCCAGCAGTTTCGACAGGGAGTATCAGCCCCAGCATTTT.

This clone was recorded once. The CDR3 bases are TGTGCCAGCAGTATTGGACAGTTTAGCAATCAGCCCCAGCATTTT. Translating gives CASSIGQFSNQPQHF. This chain uses TRBV6-5 with TRBJ1-5; tentative D call: TRBD1 (6 bases). The CDR3 length is 15 residues. V was pared by 5 bases and J by 0 bases, with 11 bases between. Germline V gene lookup returns CDR1 MNHEY and CDR2 SVGAGI.

This rearrangement joins TRBV10-3 to TRBJ1-2, with TRBD1 matching over 9 bases. The CDR3 covers 14 residues. V lost 5 bases, J lost 4 bases, and 5 bases stayed unmatched. Looked up from germline, CDR1 is ENHRY and CDR2 is SYGVKD. CDR3 protein: CAISPGQGLYGYTF. In DNA form, the CDR3 reads TGTGCCATCAGTCCGGGACAGGGCCTCTATGGCTACACCTTC.

The rearrangement uses TRBV9 and TRBJ2-3; 8 bases map to TRBD2. Germline V gives CDR1 SGDLS, CDR2 YYNGEE. J was trimmed by 0 bases and V by 3 bases; bases with no gene match: 3. This CDR3 region has 15 residues. The CDR3 region is CASSERGLSTDTQYF. As DNA, the CDR3 is TGTGCCAGCAGCGAGCGGGGGTTAAGCACAGATACGCAGTATTTT.

The chain has TRBV4-3 and TRBJ1-1; D call uncertain. The ends were cut back, 3 bases at V and 0 bases at J, with 8 bases in the middle. Germline CDR1 is LGHNA and CDR2 is YSLEER. The CDR3 covers 14 residues. The CDR3 spells CASSQEGLNTEAFF. In DNA form, the CDR3 reads TGCGCCAGCAGCCAGGAGGGATTGAACACTGAAGCTTTCTTT.

This rearrangement joins TRBV23-1 to TRBJ2-7; D might be TRBD1 (6 bases). TRBV23-1 is an ORF, with its function uncertain. Trimming cost V 1 base and J 6 bases, with 16 bases left between them. The CDR3 consists of 15 residues. CDR3 region: CASSQLGARGVEQYF. The CDR3 nucleotides read TGCGCCAGCAGTCAATTAGGCGCCAGGGGCGTCGAGCAGTACTTC.

As concerns this clone: Other nucleotide sequences in the sample specify the same CDR3. J is TRBJ1-1 and V is TRBV19; D gene unclear. Germline loops: CDR1 LNHDA, CDR2 SQIVND (reference sequence). Trimming removed 3 bases at V and 1 base at J, with 9 bases between. This CDR3 has 14 amino acids. This chain's CDR3 is CASSMGRENTEAFF. The DNA of the CDR3 is TGTGCCAGTAGTATGGGCCGAGAGAACACTGAAGCTTTCTTT.